The following is a T cell receptor beta chain sequence with its context. This clonotype was seen many times. Its antigen is not yet known. The sample holds no much larger clone one base away, and base qualities are not on file. Ends trimmed: V by 1 base, J by 1 base; bases unmatched to a gene: 4. The CDR1 and CDR2 encoded by the germline V gene are SGHTA and FQGNSA. From the cysteine through the phenylalanine, the CDR3 covers 15 amino acids. This entry keeps only the CDR3 DNA: 45 bases, framed from base 1. This specimen comes from a study of T cells in Graves' hyperthyroidism and ophthalmopathy (dated by TCRdb to the late 2010s). For context, the study as a whole: Peripheral blood samples were taken at the time of initial diagnosis, prior to any treatment. To identify TCR V-J signatures that set the groups apart, the researchers used a discovery cohort of 100 patients, made up of under 45 with Graves' ophthalmopathy and some 55 with stable Graves' hyperthyroidism. TCR Vbeta CDR3 sequencing of roughly 140 peripheral blood samples (43 ophthalmopathy, 75 to 80 hyperthyroidism and some 17 progressor patients) is reported in the paper. After blood sampling, hyperthyroidism patients were treated with methimazole at a starting dose of 30 mg daily, and ophthalmopathy patients were treated with high-dose intravenous methylprednisolone. For training and testing, the 110 or so patients in the discovery cohort were randomly divided in a 7:3 ratio. Whether ophthalmopathy could be predicted prospectively was tested in an independent validation cohort made up of roughly 19 hyperthyroidism patients plus 17 patients who later progressed to ophthalmopathy. The study also compared thyroid tissue and blood T-cell repertoires from 5 to 7 Graves' hyperthyroidism patients.

Ophthalmopathy patients had moderately to severely active disease, with a Clinical Activity Score of 3 or more, a NOSPECS grade of 4 or more, and a disease duration of less than 3 months. Patients with uncontrolled infections, other autoimmune diseases, pregnancy or lactation were excluded. Diagnoses were established on the basis of clinical symptoms, serum thyroxine and TRAb, thyroid ultrasound, and orbital computed tomography. PBMCs were separated from under 12 ml of fresh peripheral blood using Ficoll-Paque density gradient centrifugation. Total RNA was extracted with Trizol reagent, and quality was checked on an Agilent 2100 Bioanalyzer. Amplification of TCR beta CDR3 regions was carried out from RNA transcripts. A first-round RT-PCR of the TCR CDR3 used the HTBI primer set with the Qiagen OneStep RT-PCR kit. A second multiplex PCR round built the libraries, followed by size selection and purification. The libraries were sequenced on an Illumina HiSeq2000 using paired-end 100 bp reads. In the paper's pipeline: SOAPnuke was used to process the raw data, with reads discarded if the reads contained adapters or uncalled bases, had a mean Phred below 15, or lacked an exact constant-primer or identifier match. High-quality paired reads were merged with COPE v1.2.5, and unique nucleotide sequences were defined as clonotypes. MiTCR v1.1 was used to align clonotypes to the IMGT TRBV, TRBD and TRBJ reference segments. Only V-J combinations with frequency above 0.0001, covering about 99% of repertoires, were analysed. The TCS score was defined as F50 (clonal expansion) divided by E x V (chaos), with BLOSUM62-based TCRdist calculated between CDR3 peptides within each V-J. Welch's t-statistics and random forest reduced some 510 V-J features to 13, which were used in a naive Bayes classifier (R e1071). TCRdb handled the public reads itself, with Q25 trimming in fastp and clone calling in MiXCR, and kept productive beta chains. Rows with a matching CDR3 protein are joined into one entry that keeps the most common DNA and genes. The V and J calls reflect TCRdb's pipeline rather than the authors' work. The sample yields around 360,000 distinct CDR3 sequences; approximately 14% were counted once. Approximately 19% of the sample rests with the top ten.

The full study reports these points: Sample size was not statistically predetermined, and investigators were not blinded to group allocation. Most expanded thyroid clonotypes (frequency above 0.001) were also detected in blood, a finding suggesting that blood repertoires may reflect thyroid immune responses. A model built on a 13 V-J signature distinguished ophthalmopathy from stable hyperthyroidism, reaching around 90% sensitivity and around 81% specificity in cross-validation and 80%/75% in testing. During validation, the model predicted progression to ophthalmopathy a median of approximately 6.5 months ahead of onset, with around 65% sensitivity and less than 85% specificity.

The chain was built from TRBV7-2 and TRBJ2-7, with 7 bases in between that match TRBD2. Sequencing was done on a sample of blood. This TCR derives from a woman aged 55 to 70 with Graves' ophthalmopathy. The nucleotide sequence reads TGTGCCAGCAGCTTAGTGCCTAGCGGTTCCTACGAGCAGTACTTC. The translation is CASSLVPSGSYEQYF.